The rows below give T cell receptor beta chains drawn from one sample of a study of sequential checkpoint blockade in melanoma. Profiled with immunoSEQ multiplex PCR; TCRdb holds only in-frame clones, not every one. Counted here are thousands of clones, over 25% occurring once; the ten biggest clones make up about a fifth. The sample consisted of tumor tissue (inferred from file names), taken from a patient given nivolumab and ipilimumab in sequence. All receptors derive from a human donor with melanoma. Both conserved end residues are part of each CDR3. Fields, in order: J gene, D gene, clone size, V gene, CDR3 protein, CDR3 DNA. A D gene is named only where the DNA matches it firmly. Part of the rows lack a size; the others show once, few, many or a class for expanded clones.

TRBJ1-2	-	-	TRBV19	CASSIGSQARTYGYTF	TGTGCCAGTAGTATAGGATCCCAGGCGCGGACCTATGGCTACACCTTC
TRBJ2-1	-	few	TRBV7-5	CASSSQGQGRDEQFF	TGTGCCAGCAGCTCACAAGGACAGGGGCGGGATGAGCAGTTCTTC
TRBJ2-7	-	-	TRBV14	CASSASYEQYF	TGTGCCAGCAGCGCATCCTACGAGCAGTACTTC
TRBJ2-5	-	-	TRBV4-1	CASSQGVVSLETQYF	TGCGCCAGCAGCCAAGGAGTAGTATCGTTAGAGACCCAGTACTTC
TRBJ2-7	-	many	TRBV11-1	CASSVAGLYSYEQYF	TGTGCCAGCAGCGTGGCCGGGCTATATTCCTACGAGCAGTACTTC
TRBJ2-7	TRBD1	few	TRBV6-8	CASQLRDRVNEQYF	TGTGCCAGCCAACTCCGGGACAGGGTAAACGAGCAGTACTTC
TRBJ2-2	-	-	TRBV19	CASSIGGGELFF	TGTGCCAGTAGTATTGGGGGCGGGGAGCTGTTTTTT
TRBJ2-1	TRBD2	-	TRBV29-1	CSVGLAGVYNEQFF	TGCAGCGTTGGACTAGCGGGAGTTTACAATGAGCAGTTCTTC
TRBJ2-3	-	few	TRBV6-8	CASSVPSGGPDTQYF	TGTGCCAGCAGTGTCCCTTCTGGGGGCCCAGATACGCAGTATTTT
TRBJ1-2	-	-	TRBV6-8	CASSYEGRGGYTF	TGTGCCAGCAGTTACGAGGGACGAGGAGGCTACACCTTC
TRBJ2-2	-	few	TRBV19	CASSSGHQNTGELFF	TGTGCCAGTAGTTCGGGGCATCAGAACACCGGGGAGCTGTTTTTT
TRBJ1-2	TRBD1	once	TRBV29-1	CSVSQGANYGYTF	TGCAGCGTCTCCCAGGGGGCGAACTATGGCTACACCTTC
TRBJ2-1	-	few	TRBV29-1	CSVAPPGNEQFF	TGCAGCGTTGCCCCCCCTGGAAATGAGCAGTTCTTC
TRBJ2-2	TRBD2	few	TRBV14	CASSQVGLAIFSGELFF	TGTGCCAGCAGCCAAGTAGGACTAGCAATTTTTTCCGGGGAGCTGTTTTTT
TRBJ2-3	TRBD2	few	TRBV6-8	CASIPPPGRGAGDTQYF	TGTGCCAGCATCCCCCCGCCAGGGAGGGGAGCGGGGGATACGCAGTATTTT
TRBJ2-7	TRBD1	many	TRBV28	CASNPGDRGEQYF	TGTGCCAGCAACCCCGGGGACAGGGGCGAGCAGTACTTC
TRBJ1-4	TRBD1	medium-sized	TRBV6-8	CASRSPGQGIEKLFF	TGTGCCAGCAGATCCCCGGGACAGGGGATCGAAAAACTGTTTTTT
TRBJ2-5	TRBD2	many	TRBV11-3	CASSPQLGLAAQETQYF	TGTGCCAGCAGCCCCCAGCTGGGACTAGCGGCCCAAGAGACCCAGTACTTC
TRBJ1-5	-	-	TRBV19	CASSSVGIPPQHF	TGTGCCAGTAGTTCGGTAGGGATCCCGCCCCAGCATTTT
TRBJ2-7	TRBD1	many	TRBV7-7	CARSLGQGVYEQYF	TGTGCCAGAAGCTTGGGTCAGGGGGTCTACGAGCAGTACTTC
TRBJ2-1	TRBD1	medium-sized	TRBV6-8	CASSQTGNTYNEQFF	TGTGCCAGCAGCCAGACAGGGAACACCTACAATGAGCAGTTCTTC
TRBJ1-4	-	-	TRBV5-1	CASSPRTDGVEKLFF	TGCGCCAGCAGCCCAAGGACAGACGGGGTCGAAAAACTGTTTTTT
TRBJ2-7	-	-	TRBV30	CAWSVPQGGQYF	TGTGCCTGGAGTGTCCCTCAAGGGGGTCAGTACTTC
TRBJ2-7	TRBD1	-	TRBV19	CASSLGTGVSVYEQYF	TGTGCCAGTAGTTTGGGGACAGGGGTTTCGGTGTACGAGCAGTACTTC
TRBJ1-5	-	-	TRBV5-1	CASSLGGGDQPQHF	TGCGCCAGCAGCTTGGGAGGGGGGGATCAGCCCCAGCATTTT
TRBJ2-7	TRBD1	few	TRBV6-8	CASSPLQGAPHEQYF	TGTGCCAGCAGTCCACTCCAGGGGGCGCCCCACGAGCAGTACTTC
TRBJ2-5	-	-	TRBV25-1	CASSAPDTQETQYF	TGTGCCAGCAGTGCTCCAGACACCCAAGAGACCCAGTACTTC
TRBJ2-6	-	-	TRBV19	CASNGRLSGANVLTF	TGTGCCAGCAATGGACGCCTATCTGGGGCCAACGTCCTGACTTTC
TRBJ1-1	-	-	TRBV11-3	CASSQGNGGYTEAFF	TGTGCCAGCAGCCAAGGGAATGGGGGCTACACTGAAGCTTTCTTT
TRBJ2-1	TRBD2	-	TRBV5-1	CASSARGLGNNEQFF	TGCGCCAGCAGCGCCAGGGGACTAGGGAACAATGAGCAGTTCTTC
TRBJ2-3	-	few	TRBV11-3	CASSIWVSADTQYF	TGTGCCAGCAGTATTTGGGTATCCGCAGATACGCAGTATTTT
TRBJ1-5	TRBD1	-	TRBV19	CASSRTGVSNQPQHF	TGTGCCAGTAGCAGGACAGGGGTGAGCAATCAGCCCCAGCATTTT
TRBJ1-5	TRBD1	-	TRBV19	CASSIQTGGDQPQHF	TGTGCCAGTAGTATACAGACAGGGGGCGATCAGCCCCAGCATTTT
TRBJ1-4	-	few	TRBV30	CAWRGGSFYEKLFF	TGTGCCTGGCGTGGTGGCAGCTTCTATGAAAAACTGTTTTTT
TRBJ1-2	-	few	TRBV9	CASSVDLAASNYGYTF	TGTGCCAGCAGCGTAGATCTAGCAGCTTCTAACTATGGCTACACCTTC
TRBJ1-3	-	medium-sized	TRBV9	CASSPKTGLGNTIYF	TGTGCCAGCAGCCCGAAGACAGGCCTTGGAAACACCATATATTTT
TRBJ2-1	TRBD2	many	TRBV9	CASSAGGTSRNEQFF	TGTGCCAGCAGCGCCGGGGGGACGAGCCGAAATGAGCAGTTCTTC
TRBJ1-2	-	few	TRBV25-1	CASSELSNYGYTF	TGTGCCAGCAGTGAACTGTCAAATTATGGCTACACCTTC
TRBJ1-4	-	few	TRBV15	CATSKSGGYGEKLFF	TGTGCCACCAGCAAAAGTGGCGGGTATGGAGAAAAACTGTTTTTT
TRBJ1-2	-	once	TRBV19	CASTIDGSSGYGYTF	TGTGCCAGTACCATTGACGGCTCTAGTGGCTATGGCTACACCTTC
TRBJ2-4	-	few	TRBV11-3	CASSFDRRLAKNIQYF	TGTGCCAGCAGCTTCGACAGGCGTTTAGCCAAAAACATTCAGTACTTC
TRBJ2-5	-	-	TRBV18	CASSPGLQETQYF	TGTGCCAGCTCACCCGGACTCCAAGAGACCCAGTACTTC
TRBJ2-5	TRBD2	medium-sized	TRBV6-8	CASTLGGTSISWTQYF	TGTGCCAGCACCCTTGGGGGGACTAGTATTTCATGGACCCAGTACTTC
TRBJ1-2	-	-	TRBV6-1	CASSEVRVEGYTF	TGTGCCAGCAGTGAAGTTCGGGTGGAGGGCTACACCTTC
TRBJ1-2	-	few	TRBV25-1	CASSPGSNYGYTF	TGTGCCAGCAGCCCAGGGAGTAACTATGGCTACACCTTC
TRBJ2-7	TRBD1	-	TRBV6-8	CASSVDREYEQYF	TGTGCCAGCAGTGTAGACAGGGAATACGAGCAGTACTTC
TRBJ2-3	-	few	TRBV11-3	CASSLGGPYTDTQYF	TGTGCCAGCAGCTTAGGGGGACCCTACACAGATACGCAGTATTTT
TRBJ2-1	TRBD2	few	TRBV6-8	CASSNSGGSYNEQFF	TGTGCCAGCTCAAATAGCGGGGGCTCCTACAATGAGCAGTTCTTC
TRBJ2-3	TRBD2	-	TRBV19	CASSTSGRALTQYF	TGTGCCAGTAGTACTAGCGGGAGGGCCTTAACGCAGTATTTT
TRBJ2-7	TRBD2	-	TRBV14	CASSQFGTSASYEQYF	TGTGCCAGCAGCCAATTTGGGACTAGCGCGTCCTACGAGCAGTACTTC
TRBJ2-7	-	many	TRBV7-6	CASSWRPGHSYEQYF	TGTGCCAGCAGCTGGCGACCGGGACACTCCTACGAGCAGTACTTC
TRBJ2-7	-	-	TRBV19	CASSITLQASYEQYF	TGTGCCAGTAGTATTACCCTACAGGCGTCCTACGAGCAGTACTTC
TRBJ2-5	TRBD2	few	TRBV9	CASSEILADPQIPETQYF	TGTGCCAGCAGTGAAATACTAGCGGATCCCCAAATTCCGGAGACCCAGTACTTC
TRBJ2-7	TRBD2	-	TRBV6-8	CASSAFGAGAYEQYF	TGTGCCAGCAGTGCCTTTGGGGCGGGAGCGTACGAGCAGTACTTC
TRBJ2-1	-	-	TRBV5-1	CASSPQTGGNEQFF	TGCGCCAGCAGTCCCCAGACTGGGGGCAATGAGCAGTTCTTC
TRBJ2-7	-	-	TRBV14	CASSQVLQNEQYF	TGTGCCAGCAGCCAAGTGCTCCAGAACGAGCAGTACTTC
TRBJ1-1	-	medium-sized	TRBV11-3	CASSLRGADLLRNTEAFF	TGTGCCAGCAGCTTGAGAGGGGCGGACCTTCTCAGGAACACTGAAGCTTTCTTT
TRBJ2-1	TRBD2	-	TRBV19	CASSSSSGRGYNEQFF	TGTGCCAGTAGTTCAAGTAGCGGGAGGGGTTACAATGAGCAGTTCTTC